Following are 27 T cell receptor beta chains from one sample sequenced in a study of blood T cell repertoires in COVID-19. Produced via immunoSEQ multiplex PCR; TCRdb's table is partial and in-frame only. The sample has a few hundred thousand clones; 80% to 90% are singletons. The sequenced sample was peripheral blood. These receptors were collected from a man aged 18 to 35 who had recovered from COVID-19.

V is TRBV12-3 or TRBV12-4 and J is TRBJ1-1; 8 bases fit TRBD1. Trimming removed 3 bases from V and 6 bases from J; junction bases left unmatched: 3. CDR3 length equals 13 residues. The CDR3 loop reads CASSFRGPPEAFF. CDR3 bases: TGTGCCAGCAGTTTCAGGGGGCCCCCTGAAGCTTTCTTT.

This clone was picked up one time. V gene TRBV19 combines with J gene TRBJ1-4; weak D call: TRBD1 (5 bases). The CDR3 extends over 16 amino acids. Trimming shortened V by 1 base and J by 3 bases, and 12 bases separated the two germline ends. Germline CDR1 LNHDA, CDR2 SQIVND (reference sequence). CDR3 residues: CASSIGGEWPNEKLFF. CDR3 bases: TGTGCCAGTAGTATAGGGGGCGAGTGGCCTAATGAAAAACTGTTTTTT.

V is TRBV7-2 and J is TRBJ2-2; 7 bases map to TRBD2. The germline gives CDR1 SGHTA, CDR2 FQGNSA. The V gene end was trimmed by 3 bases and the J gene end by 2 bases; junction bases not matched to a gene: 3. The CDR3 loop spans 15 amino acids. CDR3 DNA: TGTGCCAGCAGCTTGAGGGACTATAACACCGGGGAGCTGTTTTTT. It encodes CASSLRDYNTGELFF.

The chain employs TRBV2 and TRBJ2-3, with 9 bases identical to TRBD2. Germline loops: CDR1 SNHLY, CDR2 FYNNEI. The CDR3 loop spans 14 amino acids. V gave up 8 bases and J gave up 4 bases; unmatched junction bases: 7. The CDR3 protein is CASAPAGGSDTQYF. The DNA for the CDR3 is TGTGCCAGCGCCCCAGCGGGGGGATCAGATACGCAGTATTTT.

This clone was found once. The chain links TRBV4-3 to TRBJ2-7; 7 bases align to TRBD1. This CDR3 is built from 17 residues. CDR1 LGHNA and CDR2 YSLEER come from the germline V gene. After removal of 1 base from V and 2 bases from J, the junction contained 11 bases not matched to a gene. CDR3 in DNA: TGCGCCAGCAGCCAAGGACTACAGGGGATCGTCACCTACGAGCAGTACTTC. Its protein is CASSQGLQGIVTYEQYF.

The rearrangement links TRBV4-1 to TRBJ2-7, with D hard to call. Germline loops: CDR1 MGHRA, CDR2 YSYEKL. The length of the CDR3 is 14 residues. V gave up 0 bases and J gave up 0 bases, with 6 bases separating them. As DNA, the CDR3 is TGCGCCAGCAGCCAAGATCACTCCTCCTACGAGCAGTACTTC. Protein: CASSQDHSSYEQYF.

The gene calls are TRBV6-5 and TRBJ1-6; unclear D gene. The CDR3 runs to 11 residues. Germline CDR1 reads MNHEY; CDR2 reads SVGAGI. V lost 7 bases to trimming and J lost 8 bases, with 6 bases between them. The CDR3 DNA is TGTGCCAGCACCGGAGATTCACCCCTCCACTTT. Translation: CASTGDSPLHF.

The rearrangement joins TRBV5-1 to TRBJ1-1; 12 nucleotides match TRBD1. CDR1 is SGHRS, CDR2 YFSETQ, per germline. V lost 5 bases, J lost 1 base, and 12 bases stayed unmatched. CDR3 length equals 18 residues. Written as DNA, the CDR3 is TGCGCCAGCAGTCCTGACCCGGGACAGGGGGCAAAGAACACTGAAGCTTTCTTT. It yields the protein CASSPDPGQGAKNTEAFF.

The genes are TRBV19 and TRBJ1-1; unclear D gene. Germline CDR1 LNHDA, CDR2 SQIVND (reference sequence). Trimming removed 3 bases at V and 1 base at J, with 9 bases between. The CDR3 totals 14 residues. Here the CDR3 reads CASSIGGWNTEAFF. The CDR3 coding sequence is TGTGCCAGTAGTATTGGCGGATGGAACACTGAAGCTTTCTTT.

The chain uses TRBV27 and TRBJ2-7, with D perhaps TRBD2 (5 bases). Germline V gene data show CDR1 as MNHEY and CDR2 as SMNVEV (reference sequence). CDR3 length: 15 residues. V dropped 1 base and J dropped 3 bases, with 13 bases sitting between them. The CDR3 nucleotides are TGTGCCAGCAGTTTATTGGACCTACGGGGCTACGAGCAGTACTTC. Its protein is CASSLLDLRGYEQYF.

The CDR3 DNA reads as TGTGCCAGCAGCTTAGTTTCCGGGGGTACCTCAGCCTACGAGCAGTACTTC. It specifies CASSLVSGGTSAYEQYF. The rearrangement links TRBV7-2 to TRBJ2-7, with a weak D call TRBD2 (6 bases). The CDR3 is made up of 17 amino acids. Germline CDR1 reads SGHTA; CDR2 reads FQGNSA. V was trimmed by 1 base and J by 2 bases, leaving 18 bases between them.

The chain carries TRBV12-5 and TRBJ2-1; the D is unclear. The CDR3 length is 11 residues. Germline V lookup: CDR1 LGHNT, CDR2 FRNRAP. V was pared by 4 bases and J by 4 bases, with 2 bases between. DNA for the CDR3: TGTGCTAGTGGTTCTTACAATGAGCAGTTCTTC. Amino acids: CASGSYNEQFF.

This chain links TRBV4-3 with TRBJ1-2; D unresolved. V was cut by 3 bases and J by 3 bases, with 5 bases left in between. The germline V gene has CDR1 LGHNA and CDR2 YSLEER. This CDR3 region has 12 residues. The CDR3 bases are TGCGCCAGCAGCCAGGCAGACTATGGCTACACCTTC. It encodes CASSQADYGYTF.

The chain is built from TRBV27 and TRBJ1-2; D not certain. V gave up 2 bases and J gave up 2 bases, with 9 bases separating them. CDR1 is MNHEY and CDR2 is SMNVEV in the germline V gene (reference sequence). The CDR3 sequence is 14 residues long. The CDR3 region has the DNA TGTGCCAGCAGTTTACTTTCCACAAACTATGGCTACACCTTC. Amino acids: CASSLLSTNYGYTF.

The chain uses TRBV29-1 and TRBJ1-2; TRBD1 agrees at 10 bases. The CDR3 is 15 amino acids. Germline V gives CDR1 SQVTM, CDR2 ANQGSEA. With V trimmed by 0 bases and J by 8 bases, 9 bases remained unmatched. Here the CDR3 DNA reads TGCAGCGTTGAAGACTGGAGACAGGGGGCTGTCGGCTACACCTTC. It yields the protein CSVEDWRQGAVGYTF.

CDR3 in DNA: TGTGCCAGCAGCTTGCGACTGCCCGGGGCCAACGTCCTGACTTTC. Translated, it gives CASSLRLPGANVLTF. This chain joins TRBV5-6 and TRBJ2-6; unclear D gene. The CDR3 loop spans 15 amino acids. V shed 1 base and J shed 4 bases, with 9 bases lying between them. Germline lookup yields CDR1 SGHDT and CDR2 YYEEEE. The full variable domain, in which reference TRBV5-6 and TRBJ2-6 provide the parts outside the CDR3, is DAGVTQSPTHLIKTRGQQVTLRCSPKSGHDTVSWYQQALGQGPQFIFQYYEEEERQRGNFPDRFSGHQFPNYSSELNVNALLLGDSALYLCASSLRLPGANVLTFGAGSRLTVL.

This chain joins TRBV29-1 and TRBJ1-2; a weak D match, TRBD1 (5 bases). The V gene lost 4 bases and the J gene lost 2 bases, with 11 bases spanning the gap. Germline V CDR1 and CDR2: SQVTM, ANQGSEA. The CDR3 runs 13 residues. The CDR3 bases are TGCAGCGTTGCAACAGGAGAGAACTATGGCTACACCTTC. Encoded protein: CSVATGENYGYTF.

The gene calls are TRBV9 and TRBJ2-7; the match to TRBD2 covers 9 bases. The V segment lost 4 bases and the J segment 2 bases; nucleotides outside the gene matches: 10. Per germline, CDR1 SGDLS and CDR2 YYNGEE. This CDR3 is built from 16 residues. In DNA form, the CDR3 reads TGTGCCAGCAGCCCCCTGGGTAGCGGGGGACCCTACGAGCAGTACTTC. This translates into CASSPLGSGGPYEQYF.

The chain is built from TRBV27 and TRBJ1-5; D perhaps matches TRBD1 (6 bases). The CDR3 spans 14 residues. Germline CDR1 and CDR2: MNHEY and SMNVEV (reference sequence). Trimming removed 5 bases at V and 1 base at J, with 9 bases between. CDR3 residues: CASSRRGSNQPQHF. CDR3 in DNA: TGTGCCAGCAGTAGAAGGGGGAGCAATCAGCCCCAGCATTTT.

CDR3: CASSVTTSGGTDTQYF. The DNA for the CDR3 is TGTGCCAGCAGCGTAACCACTAGCGGGGGAACAGATACGCAGTATTTT. The gene calls are TRBV9 and TRBJ2-3, with 11 bases aligning to TRBD2. The V and J ends lost 1 base and 3 bases, in that order; junction bases with no gene match: 4. The germline V gene has CDR1 SGDLS and CDR2 YYNGEE. The CDR3 is made up of 16 amino acids.

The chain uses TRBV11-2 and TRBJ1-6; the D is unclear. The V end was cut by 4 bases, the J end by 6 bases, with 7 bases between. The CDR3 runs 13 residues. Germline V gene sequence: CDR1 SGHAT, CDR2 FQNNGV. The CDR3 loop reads CASSSRANSPLHF. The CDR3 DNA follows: TGTGCCAGCAGCTCCCGAGCTAATTCACCCCTCCACTTT.

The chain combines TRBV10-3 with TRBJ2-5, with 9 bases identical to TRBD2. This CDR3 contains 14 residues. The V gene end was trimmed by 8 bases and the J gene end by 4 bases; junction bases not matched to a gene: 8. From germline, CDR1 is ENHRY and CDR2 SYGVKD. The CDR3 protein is CAIGAGGQAETQYF. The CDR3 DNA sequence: TGTGCCATCGGGGCGGGAGGGCAGGCAGAGACCCAGTACTTC.

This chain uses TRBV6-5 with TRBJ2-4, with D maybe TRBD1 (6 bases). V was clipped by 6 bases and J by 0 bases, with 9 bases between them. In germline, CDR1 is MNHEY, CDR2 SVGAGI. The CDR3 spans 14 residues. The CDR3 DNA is TGTGCCAGCAGGGACAGCTTAGCCAAAAACATTCAGTACTTC. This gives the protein CASRDSLAKNIQYF.

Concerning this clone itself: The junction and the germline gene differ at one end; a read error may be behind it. The CDR3 loop is CTSRFTVNQPQHF. CDR3 bases: TGTACCAGCAGATTTACAGTTAATCAGCCCCAGCATTTT. This chain connects TRBV6-5 to TRBJ1-5; D remains unclear. Germline loops: CDR1 MNHEY, CDR2 SVGAGI. This CDR3 spans 13 amino acids.

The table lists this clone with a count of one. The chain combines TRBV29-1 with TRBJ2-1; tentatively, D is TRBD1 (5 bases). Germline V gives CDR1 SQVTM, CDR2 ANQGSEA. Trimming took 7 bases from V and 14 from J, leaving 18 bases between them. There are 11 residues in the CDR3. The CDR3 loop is CSGWGGRKEFF. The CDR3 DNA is TGCAGCGGGTGGGGCGGACGTAAGGAGTTCTTC.

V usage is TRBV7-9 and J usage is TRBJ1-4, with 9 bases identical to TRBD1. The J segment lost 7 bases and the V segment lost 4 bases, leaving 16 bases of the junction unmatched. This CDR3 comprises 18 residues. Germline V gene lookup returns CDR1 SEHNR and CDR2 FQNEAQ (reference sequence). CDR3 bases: TGTGCCAGCAGCTCGACAGTCTCGGGACAGGGAATAGGTGAAAAACTGTTTTTT. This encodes CASSSTVSGQGIGEKLFF.

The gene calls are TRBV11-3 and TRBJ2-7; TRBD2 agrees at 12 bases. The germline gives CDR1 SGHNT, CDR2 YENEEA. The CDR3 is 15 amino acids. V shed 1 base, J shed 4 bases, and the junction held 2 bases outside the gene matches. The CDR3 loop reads CASSLGLAGVYEQYF. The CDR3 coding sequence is TGTGCCAGCAGCTTAGGACTAGCGGGGGTATACGAGCAGTACTTC.